Sequencing of this T cell receptor (beta chain) was carried out in a study of cytomegalovirus exposure and HLA in healthy donors. The PCR was carried out with 60 Vbeta primers and 13 Jbeta primers. This table comes from immunoSEQ multiplex PCR, and its TCRdb copy is limited to in-frame clones, with some not included. The table shows 100,000 to 150,000 clones, with about three quarters occurring only once. Germline assignment: CDR1 MNHNS and CDR2 SASEGT. The CDR3 is 14 residues long. The junction had 10 bases not matched to a gene; V was cut back by 9 bases and J by 10 bases. The chain couples TRBV6-1 to TRBJ1-6; 9 bases map to TRBD1. Source material: PBMCs. The sequence came from a man aged 60 to 69 in good health and CMV-seropositive. As DNA, the CDR3 is TGTGCCAGTAGCCCGGGACAGGGAGAATCACCCCTCCACTTT. It is translated as CASSPGQGESPLHF.